The rows below give T cell receptor beta chains drawn from one sample of a study of blood T cell repertoires in COVID-19. Assay: immunoSEQ multiplex PCR; the TCRdb copy retains only in-frame clones and omits some. The sample consists of about 25,000 clones, about nine tenths of them appearing once. The specimen was peripheral blood. The receptors here all came from a man between 65 and 79 years old with acute or convalescent COVID-19. Both conserved end residues are part of each CDR3. A D gene is named only where the DNA matches it firmly. Only part of the rows carry a size: once, few, many, or a class if the clone is expanded.

>TRBV28|.|TRBJ1-2|.
CASSLSSGDLNYGYTF
TGTGCCAGCAGTTTATCCTCGGGGGACCTGAACTATGGCTACACCTTC
>TRBV18|few|TRBJ2-5|TRBD1
CASSPGDRGETQYF
TGTGCCAGCTCACCAGGGGACAGAGGCGAGACCCAGTACTTC
>TRBV3-1/TRBV3-2|.|TRBJ2-3|.
CASSQTSSSAGTQYF
TGTGCCAGCAGCCAAACCTCAAGTAGCGCAGGTACGCAGTATTTT
>TRBV6-5|.|TRBJ1-6|TRBD1
CASSSSDRVSPLHF
TGTGCCAGCAGTTCCTCGGACAGGGTTTCACCCCTCCACTTT
>TRBV5-1|.|TRBJ2-5|.
CASIEGWGLGQETQYF
TGCGCCAGCATCGAGGGTTGGGGTCTGGGTCAAGAGACCCAGTACTTC
>TRBV6-4|.|TRBJ2-1|TRBD2
CASSDSGSGGNNEQFF
TGTGCCAGCAGTGACTCAGGTAGCGGGGGAAACAATGAGCAGTTCTTC
>TRBV14|.|TRBJ1-4|.
CASSQVGQFDNEKLFF
TGTGCCAGCAGCCAAGTTGGACAGTTCGATAATGAAAAACTGTTTTTT
>TRBV27|once|TRBJ2-7|.
CASSIRGGEQYF
TGTGCCAGCAGCATACGAGGGGGCGAGCAGTACTTC
>TRBV4-2|.|TRBJ2-1|.
CASSHTPGEGYNEQFF
TGTGCCAGCAGCCACACCCCGGGGGAAGGCTACAATGAGCAGTTCTTC
>TRBV12-3/TRBV12-4|.|TRBJ2-3|.
CASSGRASDTQYF
TGTGCCAGCAGTGGGCGGGCTTCAGATACGCAGTATTTT
>TRBV6-5|.|TRBJ2-1|.
CASTLTGYNEQFF
TGTGCCAGCACCCTTACCGGCTACAATGAGCAGTTCTTC
>TRBV5-6|few|TRBJ2-4|.
CASSLVSGDKNIQYF
TGTGCCAGCAGCTTGGTATCGGGGGACAAAAACATTCAGTACTTC
>TRBV7-6|.|TRBJ2-6|.
CASSTRGATGANVLTF
TGTGCCAGCAGCACCCGGGGGGCAACTGGGGCCAACGTCCTGACTTTC
>TRBV5-5|.|TRBJ1-1|.
CASSLSDGEAFF
TGTGCCAGCAGCTTGTCAGATGGTGAAGCTTTCTTT
>TRBV18|.|TRBJ1-1|TRBD1
CASSPGTGGITEAFF
TGTGCCAGCTCACCCGGGACAGGGGGCATCACTGAAGCTTTCTTT
>TRBV10-1|.|TRBJ2-5|.
CASSDPEETQYF
TGCGCCAGCAGTGACCCAGAAGAGACCCAGTACTTC
>TRBV5-4|.|TRBJ1-2|TRBD1
CASSATGNYGYTF
TGTGCCAGCAGCGCGACAGGGAACTATGGCTACACCTTC
>TRBV3-1/TRBV3-2|.|TRBJ2-1|TRBD1
CASSLRTGGNEQFF
TGTGCCAGCAGCCTGAGGACAGGGGGCAATGAGCAGTTCTTC
>TRBV7-9|.|TRBJ2-5|TRBD2
CASSSALAILGETQYF
TGTGCCAGCAGCTCAGCACTAGCGATCCTAGGGGAGACCCAGTACTTC
>TRBV6-6|few|TRBJ2-7|TRBD1
CASSAGTGVHEQYF
TGTGCCAGCAGTGCCGGGACAGGTGTCCACGAGCAGTACTTC
>TRBV9|.|TRBJ2-3|.
CASSVEGSDTQYF
TGTGCCAGCAGCGTAGAAGGGAGCGATACGCAGTATTTT
>TRBV7-9|.|TRBJ1-1|.
CASSLLKGMNTEAFF
TGTGCCAGCAGCTTATTGAAGGGGATGAACACTGAAGCTTTCTTT